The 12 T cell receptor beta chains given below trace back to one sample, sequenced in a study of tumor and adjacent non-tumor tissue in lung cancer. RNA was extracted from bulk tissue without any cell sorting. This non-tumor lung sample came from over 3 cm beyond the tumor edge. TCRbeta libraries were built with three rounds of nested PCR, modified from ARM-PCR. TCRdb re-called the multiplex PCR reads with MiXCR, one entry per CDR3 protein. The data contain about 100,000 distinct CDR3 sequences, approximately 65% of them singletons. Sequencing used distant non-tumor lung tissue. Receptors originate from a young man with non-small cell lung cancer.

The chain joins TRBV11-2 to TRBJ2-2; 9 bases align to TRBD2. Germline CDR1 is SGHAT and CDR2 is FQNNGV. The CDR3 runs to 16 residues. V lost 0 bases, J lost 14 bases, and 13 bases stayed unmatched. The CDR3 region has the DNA TGTGCCAGCAGCTTAGAAGTAGCGGGAGAAACCGGAGATCTGTTTTTT. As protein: CASSLEVAGETGDLFF.

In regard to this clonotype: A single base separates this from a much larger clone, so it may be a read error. The CDR3 loop is CASSFATHRGAEQYF. The CDR3 DNA follows: TGTGCCAGCAGCTTTGCTACACACAGGGGGGCCGAGCAGTACTTC. The genes are TRBV7-9 and TRBJ2-7, with 8 nucleotides matching TRBD1. V dropped 3 bases and J dropped 6; count of bases not matched to a gene: 10. The CDR3 spans 15 residues. Germline loops: CDR1 SEHNR, CDR2 FQNEAQ (reference sequence).

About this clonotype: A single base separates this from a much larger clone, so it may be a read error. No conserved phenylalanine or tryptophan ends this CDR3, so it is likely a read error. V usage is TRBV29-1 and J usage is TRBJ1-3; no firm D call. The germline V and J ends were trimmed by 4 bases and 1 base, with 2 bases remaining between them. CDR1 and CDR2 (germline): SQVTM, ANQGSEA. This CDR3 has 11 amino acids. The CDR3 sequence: CSVVSGNTIYS. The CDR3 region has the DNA TGCAGCGTTGTATCTGGAAACACCATATATTCT.

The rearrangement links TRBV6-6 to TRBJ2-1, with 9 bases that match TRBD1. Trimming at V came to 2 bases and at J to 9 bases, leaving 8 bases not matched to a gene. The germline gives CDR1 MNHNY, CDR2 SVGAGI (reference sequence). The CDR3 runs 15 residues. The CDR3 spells CASSYGTGRSSEQFF. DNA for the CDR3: TGTGCCAGCAGTTACGGGACAGGGCGTTCCAGTGAGCAGTTCTTC.

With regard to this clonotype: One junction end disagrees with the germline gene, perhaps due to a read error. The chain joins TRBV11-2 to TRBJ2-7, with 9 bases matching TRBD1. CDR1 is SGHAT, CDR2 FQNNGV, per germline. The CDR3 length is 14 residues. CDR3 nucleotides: TGTGCCAGCAGAGCCGGGACAGGGAAGTACGAGCACTACTTC. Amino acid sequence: CASRAGTGKYEHYF.

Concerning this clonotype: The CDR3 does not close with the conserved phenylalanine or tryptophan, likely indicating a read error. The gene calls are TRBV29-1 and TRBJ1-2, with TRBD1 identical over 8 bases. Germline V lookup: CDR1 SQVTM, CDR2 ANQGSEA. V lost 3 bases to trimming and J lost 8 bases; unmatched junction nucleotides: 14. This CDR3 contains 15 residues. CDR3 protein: CSVDVTGAIMGGYTL. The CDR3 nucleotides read TGCAGCGTTGATGTGACAGGGGCGATCATGGGAGGCTACACCTTA.

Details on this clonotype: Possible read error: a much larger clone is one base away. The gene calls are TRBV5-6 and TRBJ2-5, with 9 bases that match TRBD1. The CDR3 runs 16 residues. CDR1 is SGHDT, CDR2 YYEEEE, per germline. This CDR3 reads CACSSPPTGGQETQYF. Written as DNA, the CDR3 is TGTGCCTGCAGCTCGCCACCGACAGGGGGTCAAGAGACCCAGTACTTC.

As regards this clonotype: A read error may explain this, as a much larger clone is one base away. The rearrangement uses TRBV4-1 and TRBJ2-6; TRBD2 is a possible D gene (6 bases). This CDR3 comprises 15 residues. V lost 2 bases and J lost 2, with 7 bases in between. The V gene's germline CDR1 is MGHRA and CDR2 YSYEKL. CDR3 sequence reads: CASSQRETGANVLTF. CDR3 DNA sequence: TGCGCCAGCAGCCAACGGGAGACTGGGGCCAACGTCCTGACTTTC.

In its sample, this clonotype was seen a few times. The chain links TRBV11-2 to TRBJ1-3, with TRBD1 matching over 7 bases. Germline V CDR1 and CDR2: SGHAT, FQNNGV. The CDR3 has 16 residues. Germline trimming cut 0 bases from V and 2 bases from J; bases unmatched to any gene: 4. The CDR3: CASSLDPRGTGNTIYF. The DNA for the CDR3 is TGTGCCAGCAGCTTAGATCCCAGGGGGACTGGAAACACCATATATTTT.

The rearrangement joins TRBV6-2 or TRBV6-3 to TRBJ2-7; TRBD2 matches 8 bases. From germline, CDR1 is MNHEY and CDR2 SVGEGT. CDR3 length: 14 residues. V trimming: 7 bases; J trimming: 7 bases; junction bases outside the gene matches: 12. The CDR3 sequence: CASIDGLAIGEQYF. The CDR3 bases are TGTGCCAGCATCGACGGACTAGCCATTGGAGAGCAGTACTTC.

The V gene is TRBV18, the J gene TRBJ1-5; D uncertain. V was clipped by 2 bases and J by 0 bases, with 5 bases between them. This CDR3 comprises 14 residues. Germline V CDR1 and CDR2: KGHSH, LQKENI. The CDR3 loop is CASSPTNSNQPQHF. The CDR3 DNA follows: TGTGCCAGCTCACCAACGAATAGCAATCAGCCCCAGCATTTT. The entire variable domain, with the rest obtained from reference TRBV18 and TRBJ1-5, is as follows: NAGVMQNPRHLVRRRGQEARLRCSPMKGHSHVYWYRQLPEEGLKFMVYLQKENIIDESGMPKERFSAEFPKEGPSILRIQQVVRGDSAAYFCASSPTNSNQPQHFGDGTRLSIL.

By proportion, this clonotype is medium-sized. CDR3 nucleotides: TGTGCCAGCAGCCAAGAGGGTAATAGCAATCAGCCCCAGCATTTT. This codes for CASSQEGNSNQPQHF. The rearrangement uses TRBV14 and TRBJ1-5; the D is unclear. Germline V gene sequence: CDR1 SGHDN, CDR2 FVKESK. V was cut by 0 bases and J by 0 bases, with 6 bases left in between. The CDR3 has 15 amino acids.